This TCR beta chain was sequenced for a study of OX40 agonist ivuxolimab in advanced cancers. Clones were sequenced by immunoSEQ multiplex PCR, and TCRdb holds only the in-frame ones, with some missing. The sample has tens of thousands of clones, 92% seen once; the top ten hold 0.45% to 0.6%. V was trimmed by 0 bases and J by 4 bases, leaving 13 bases between them. CDR3 size: 16 residues. Germline CDR1 and CDR2: SGHTA and FQGTGA. The clonotype was recovered from an adult with an advanced solid tumor such as melanoma, head and neck, liver or kidney cancer. The sequencing here drew on CD4+ or CD8+ T cells sorted from blood, taken in a trial of the OX40 agonist ivuxolimab. This sequence joins TRBV7-3 and TRBJ2-1, with D tentatively TRBD1 (6 bases). CDR3: CASSLTRGTLYNEQFF. The CDR3 nucleotides read TGTGCCAGCAGCTTAACGAGGGGGACACTGTACAATGAGCAGTTCTTC.